One sample yielded the 15 T cell receptor beta chains listed below, sequenced in a study of cytomegalovirus exposure and HLA in healthy donors (dated by TCRdb to 2017 to 2019). Library creation used the immunoSEQ multiplex PCR assay. A mixture of 60 forward primers for TCR Vbeta segments and 13 reverse primers for TCR Jbeta segments was used in the multiplex PCR. TCRdb's version of the immuneACCESS table is confined to in-frame rearrangements and falls short of the full clone set. An unresolved V gene accounts for under half of the shortfall where checked; the remainder is of unknown origin. The table for this sample lists about 83,000 clones; around 79% of them were counted only once. 5.5% to 6% of the sample is held by the ten biggest clonotypes. The sequencing input was PBMCs. The receptors stem from a man aged 18-30 years in good health and CMV-seropositive.

The count of this clone is one. This sequence joins TRBV6-1 and TRBJ2-7; 9 nucleotides align to TRBD2. Germline V gives CDR1 MNHNS, CDR2 SASEGT. This CDR3 spans 14 amino acids. The V and J ends lost 4 bases and 4 bases, in that order; junction bases with no gene match: 5. The CDR3 DNA follows: TGTGCCAGCAGTGGGGCTAGCGGGACATACGAGCAGTACTTC. It encodes CASSGASGTYEQYF.

This sequence joins TRBV7-9 and TRBJ1-1; D unclear. Germline V gene data show CDR1 as SEHNR and CDR2 as FQNEAQ (reference sequence). V shed 5 bases and J shed 0 bases, with 7 bases lying between them. The CDR3 contains 13 residues. The CDR3 here is CASSPGMNTEAFF. The CDR3 nucleotides are TGTGCCAGCAGCCCAGGTATGAACACTGAAGCTTTCTTT.

The V and J genes are TRBV6-1 and TRBJ1-4; possible D gene TRBD1, 5 bases. The ends were cut back, 1 base at V and 6 bases at J, with 12 bases in the middle. This CDR3 spans 15 amino acids. Per the germline V gene, CDR1 is MNHNS and CDR2 is SASEGT. CDR3 coding DNA: TGTGCCAGCAGTGAAGGGGGGAGCGGGGATGAAAAACTGTTTTTT. Protein sequence: CASSEGGSGDEKLFF.

The rearrangement links TRBV25-1 to TRBJ2-7, with D possibly matching TRBD2 (7 bases). Per the germline V gene, CDR1 is MGHDK and CDR2 is SYGVNS. Trimming took 6 bases from V and 9 from J, leaving 30 bases between them. This CDR3 is built from 17 residues. Here the CDR3 DNA reads TGTGCCAGCAGGTCCATTCACGGGGGCGCGGGGGCTACGATGCAGTACTTC. Amino acid sequence: CASRSIHGGAGATMQYF.

The V and J genes are TRBV28 and TRBJ1-3; maybe TRBD1 (6 bases). Trimming stripped 6 bases from V and 3 bases from J, with 12 bases between. Per the germline V gene, CDR1 is MDHEN and CDR2 is SYDVKM. CDR3 length equals 14 residues. The DNA of the CDR3 is TGTGCCAGCAGGAAAGGGGGGGATGGAAACACCATATATTTT. This codes for CASRKGGDGNTIYF.

The gene calls are TRBV29-1 and TRBJ2-7, with D uncertain. In germline, CDR1 is SQVTM, CDR2 ANQGSEA. V lost 5 bases to trimming and J lost 0 bases, with 8 bases between them. The CDR3 runs to 12 residues. The CDR3 loop reads CSVQRSSYEQYF. The CDR3 DNA reads as TGCAGCGTTCAGAGGAGCTCCTACGAGCAGTACTTC.

This rearrangement joins TRBV28 to TRBJ2-2; D is perhaps TRBD2 (5 bases). V shed 4 bases and J shed 5 bases, with 11 bases lying between them. This CDR3 is 14 amino acids long. The germline V gene has CDR1 MDHEN and CDR2 SYDVKM. DNA for the CDR3: TGTGCCAGCAGTTCACCGGGGTGGACCGGGGAGCTGTTTTTT. Protein product: CASSSPGWTGELFF. The entire variable domain, with the rest obtained from reference TRBV28 and TRBJ2-2, is as follows: DVKVTQSSRYLVKRTGEKVFLECVQDMDHENMFWYRQDPGLGLRLIYFSYDVKMKEKGDIPEGYSVSREKKERFSLILESASTNQTSMYLCASSSPGWTGELFFGEGSRLTVL.

The CDR3 here is CASTRRGRTYEQYF. CDR3 coding DNA: TGTGCCAGCACCCGCAGGGGGCGGACCTACGAGCAGTACTTC. The gene calls are TRBV13 and TRBJ2-7; TRBD1 matches at 8 bases. V lost 7 bases to trimming and J lost 2 bases; unmatched junction nucleotides: 7. CDR3 length: 14 residues. Looked up from germline, CDR1 is PRHDT and CDR2 is FYEKMQ (reference sequence). The complete variable domain, with remaining parts taken from reference TRBV13 and TRBJ2-7, reads AAGVIQSPRHLIKEKRETATLKCYPIPRHDTVYWYQQGPGQDPQFLISFYEKMQSDKGSIPDRFSAQQFSDYHSELNMSSLELGDSALYFCASTRRGRTYEQYFGPGTRLTVT.

This clone has more than one count but fewer than ten. This chain connects TRBV2 to TRBJ1-2; TRBD1 aligns across 8 bases. There are 14 residues in the CDR3. After removal of 3 bases from V and 8 bases from J, the junction contained 8 bases not matched to a gene. CDR1 is SNHLY, CDR2 FYNNEI, per germline. CDR3 in DNA: TGTGCCAGCAGTGACAGGCAGGGGGCGAGAGGCTACACCTTC. This translates into CASSDRQGARGYTF.

As to this clone: This specimen includes other DNA sequences encoding the same CDR3. The gene calls are TRBV7-9 and TRBJ1-3, with a tentative D call TRBD1 (6 bases). CDR3 length equals 14 residues. The V end was cut by 5 bases, the J end by 4 bases, with 12 bases between. Germline-derived CDR1 and CDR2 are SEHNR and FQNEAQ (reference sequence). CDR3 nucleotide sequence: TGTGCCAGCAGCCCCAACAGGGCAGGAAACACCATATATTTT. As protein: CASSPNRAGNTIYF.

J is TRBJ2-7 and V is TRBV13, with 7 bases identical to TRBD2. The CDR3 consists of 17 residues. Germline CDR1 and CDR2: PRHDT and FYEKMQ (reference sequence). V shed 2 bases, J shed 2 bases, and the junction held 12 bases outside the gene matches. The CDR3 sequence: CASSLIGGSGRTYEQYF. DNA for the CDR3: TGTGCCAGCAGCTTAATCGGCGGGAGTGGCCGGACCTACGAGCAGTACTTC.

The rearrangement joins TRBV4-1 to TRBJ2-1; D is perhaps TRBD2 (6 bases). There are 20 residues in the CDR3. The V end lost 3 bases, the J end lost 5 bases, and 29 bases lay between the germline ends. CDR1 and CDR2 from the germline V gene are MGHRA and YSYEKL. The CDR3 reads CASSQTSSRGVRDIHNEQFF. The DNA of the CDR3 is TGCGCCAGCAGCCAGACTAGTTCGCGGGGAGTTCGCGACATCCACAATGAGCAGTTCTTC.

This clone showed up just once. This chain connects TRBV25-1 to TRBJ2-3; D gene ambiguous. Germline CDR1 is MGHDK and CDR2 is SYGVNS. The CDR3 is 13 amino acids. Trimming stripped 0 bases from V and 2 bases from J, with 3 bases between. CDR3 bases: TGTGCCAGCAGTGAATATAACACAGATACGCAGTATTTT. Translating it yields CASSEYNTDTQYF.

The CDR3 is CASSLGRDNEQFF. The CDR3 DNA reads TGTGCCAGCAGCTTAGGACGGGACAATGAGCAGTTCTTC. The V and J genes are TRBV11-3 and TRBJ2-1; D is uncertain. Between the trimmed V and J ends, which lost 1 base and 5 bases, there was a span of 6 bases. The CDR3 consists of 13 residues. Per germline, CDR1 SGHNT and CDR2 YENEEA.

This clone was picked up one time. This sequence joins TRBV29-1 and TRBJ2-6; 9 bases agree with TRBD1. This CDR3 spans 17 amino acids. CDR1 is SQVTM, CDR2 ANQGSEA, per germline. J lost 0 bases, V lost 4 bases, and 7 bases had no gene match. The CDR3 loop reads CSVARDRAFSGANVLTF. The CDR3 DNA sequence: TGCAGCGTTGCCCGGGACAGGGCCTTCTCTGGGGCCAACGTCCTGACTTTC. The complete variable domain, with remaining parts taken from reference TRBV29-1 and TRBJ2-6, reads SAVISQKPSRDICQRGTSLTIQCQVDSQVTMMFWYRQQPGQSLTLIATANQGSEATYESGFVIDKFPISRPNLTFSTLTVSNMSPEDSSIYLCSVARDRAFSGANVLTFGAGSRLTVL.